The next 23 T cell receptor beta chains were all read from a single sample in a study of TIL therapy for anti-PD-1-resistant metastatic lung cancer. This was the immunoSEQ v3 assay. Clones were sequenced by immunoSEQ multiplex PCR, and TCRdb holds only the in-frame ones, with some missing. Seen here are 50,000 to 65,000 clones, about two thirds observed once, and the top ten hold around 6.3%. Stated time point: pre-treatment sample, taken before nivolumab and TIL therapy. The sequences come from blood, collected at baseline. Receptors were obtained from a person aged 25 to 80 with non-small cell lung cancer.

This clone was observed once. The chain links TRBV7-9 to TRBJ1-4, with D unresolved. Looked up from germline, CDR1 is SEHNR and CDR2 is FQNEAQ (reference sequence). The CDR3 runs to 11 residues. V was pared by 2 bases and J by 8 bases, with 3 bases between. The CDR3 reads CASSLREKLFF. The CDR3 nucleotides are TGTGCCAGCAGCTTACGAGAAAAACTGTTTTTT. The full variable domain, completed using reference TRBV7-9 and TRBJ1-4, is DTGVSQNPRHKITKRGQNVTFRCDPISEHNRLYWYRQTLGQGPEFLTYFQNEAQLEKSRLLSDRFSAERPKGSFSTLEIQRTEQGDSAMYLCASSLREKLFFGSGTQLSVL.

The chain recombines TRBV5-1 with TRBJ2-7, with TRBD2 matching over 15 bases. Germline loops: CDR1 SGHRS, CDR2 YFSETQ. CDR3 length equals 16 residues. The V and J ends lost 4 bases and 2 bases, in that order; junction bases with no gene match: 4. CDR3 coding DNA: TGCGCCAGCAGCCTGGGACTAGCGGGAGGTACCTACGAGCAGTACTTC. Translation gives CASSLGLAGGTYEQYF. The complete variable domain, with remaining parts taken from reference TRBV5-1 and TRBJ2-7, reads KAGVTQTPRYLIKTRGQQVTLSCSPISGHRSVSWYQQTPGQGLQFLFEYFSETQRNKGNFPGRFSGRQFSNSRSEMNVSTLELGDSALYLCASSLGLAGGTYEQYFGPGTRLTVT.

J is TRBJ2-7 and V is TRBV5-6; D gene uncertain. Deletions cut 0 bases from V and 0 bases from J, with 7 bases between. The CDR3 sequence is 14 residues long. The germline V gene encodes CDR1 SGHDT and CDR2 YYEEEE. The chain's CDR3 is CASSLAGSSYEQYF. DNA for the CDR3: TGTGCCAGCAGCTTGGCCGGCAGCTCCTACGAGCAGTACTTC.

This chain uses TRBV27 with TRBJ2-7; 8 bases map to TRBD2. The CDR3 extends over 15 amino acids. The germline V gene has CDR1 MNHEY and CDR2 SMNVEV (reference sequence). The V and J ends lost 2 bases and 2 bases, in that order; junction bases with no gene match: 5. The CDR3 sequence is CASSLGGRPTYEQYF. The CDR3 DNA follows: TGTGCCAGCAGTTTAGGCGGGAGGCCGACCTACGAGCAGTACTTC.

The CDR3 nucleotides are TGTGCCAGCAGCAGAATAGCGGGGGGTTCTACAGATACGCAGTATTTT. Amino acid sequence: CASSRIAGGSTDTQYF. This chain uses TRBV7-9 with TRBJ2-3, with 10 nucleotides matching TRBD2. The CDR3 spans 16 residues. CDR1 is SEHNR, CDR2 FQNEAQ, per germline (reference sequence). V lost 5 bases, J lost 3 bases, and 8 bases stayed unmatched.

In its sample, this clone was seen a few times. The chain joins TRBV28 to TRBJ1-1; D not resolved. Trimming removed 5 bases from V and 8 bases from J, with 15 bases in between. Germline assignment: CDR1 MDHEN and CDR2 SYDVKM. The CDR3 covers 13 residues. CDR3 sequence: CASSHQLLGEAFF. CDR3 DNA: TGTGCCAGCAGTCACCAGCTACTGGGGGAAGCTTTCTTT.

The chain carries TRBV27 and TRBJ1-2; D gene unclear. In germline, CDR1 is MNHEY, CDR2 SMNVEV (reference sequence). The CDR3 covers 13 residues. The V end was cut by 0 bases, the J end by 5 bases, with 7 bases between. The CDR3: CASSLSGTYGYTF. CDR3 DNA sequence: TGTGCCAGCAGTTTATCGGGAACTTATGGCTACACCTTC.

This clone showed up just a few times. The chain employs TRBV5-1 and TRBJ2-1; D not resolved. V was pared by 4 bases and J by 7 bases, with 15 bases between. The germline V gene has CDR1 SGHRS and CDR2 YFSETQ. This CDR3 has 14 amino acids. DNA for the CDR3: TGCGCCAGCAGCGTAGGGCCAAACCTTAATGAGCAGTTCTTC. Its translation: CASSVGPNLNEQFF. Complete variable domain (other parts from reference TRBV5-1 and TRBJ2-1): KAGVTQTPRYLIKTRGQQVTLSCSPISGHRSVSWYQQTPGQGLQFLFEYFSETQRNKGNFPGRFSGRQFSNSRSEMNVSTLELGDSALYLCASSVGPNLNEQFFGPGTRLTVL.

The chain combines TRBV27 with TRBJ1-5; a weak D match, TRBD1 (6 bases). The CDR3 is made up of 14 amino acids. Trimming left V 1 base short and J 7 bases short, with 11 bases between. The V gene's germline CDR1 is MNHEY and CDR2 SMNVEV (reference sequence). As DNA, the CDR3 is TGTGCCAGCAGTTTATTAGGGGGAGGGCAGCCCCAGCATTTT. Amino acids: CASSLLGGGQPQHF.

This clone has a single count. This chain connects TRBV4-1 to TRBJ2-3; the match to TRBD2 covers 13 bases. J gave up 2 bases and V 4 bases, and 6 bases lay outside the gene matches. In germline, CDR1 is MGHRA, CDR2 YSYEKL. CDR3 length equals 17 residues. The DNA for the CDR3 is TGCGCCAGCAGCCCACACGGGACTAGCGGGGTCACAGATACGCAGTATTTT. This gives the protein CASSPHGTSGVTDTQYF.

Points on this clone: The junction departs from germline at one end; a sequencing error may be responsible. The chain has TRBV5-6 and TRBJ2-2; D is perhaps TRBD2 (5 bases). The CDR3 has 15 residues. Germline V gene data show CDR1 as SGHDT and CDR2 as YYEEEE. The CDR3 region is CASSLGLGDTRELFF. DNA of the CDR3: TGTGCCAGCAGCTTGGGGCTGGGAGACACCAGGGAGCTGTTTTTT.

The chain joins TRBV5-4 to TRBJ2-1; 7 bases align to TRBD1. This CDR3 is built from 14 residues. Germline CDR1 is SGHNT and CDR2 is YYREEE (reference sequence). V shed 4 bases and J 5 bases; nucleotides not matched to a gene: 6. The CDR3 DNA sequence: TGTGCCAGCAGCCCGACAGGGTTGGACAATGAGCAGTTCTTC. This gives the protein CASSPTGLDNEQFF. The variable domain in full, with the rest retrieved from reference TRBV5-4 and TRBJ2-1, is ETGVTQSPTHLIKTRGQQVTLRCSSQSGHNTVSWYQQALGQGPQFIFQYYREEENGRGNFPPRFSGLQFPNYSSELNVNALELDDSALYLCASSPTGLDNEQFFGPGTRLTVL.

CDR3 sequence reads: CASSPIPRGLETQYF. The DNA of the CDR3 is TGCGCCAGCAGCCCGATCCCCAGGGGGCTCGAGACCCAGTACTTC. The rearrangement uses TRBV4-1 and TRBJ2-5; 8 bases are a match to TRBD1. The germline V gene encodes CDR1 MGHRA and CDR2 YSYEKL. Trimming removed 4 bases from V and 5 bases from J; junction bases left unmatched: 9. This CDR3 contains 15 residues.

The chain recombines TRBV28 with TRBJ2-1; D unresolved. Germline V gives CDR1 MDHEN, CDR2 SYDVKM. Between the trimmed V and J ends, which lost 8 bases and 1 base, there was a span of 12 bases. The CDR3 is 14 residues long. The CDR3 is CASGPPWSYNEQFF. The CDR3 DNA reads as TGTGCCAGCGGCCCACCGTGGTCCTACAATGAGCAGTTCTTC.

This clone showed up just a few times. This chain joins TRBV5-4 and TRBJ1-6; D unclear. Trimming pared 0 bases from V and 8 bases from J, leaving 12 bases between. Germline V lookup: CDR1 SGHNT, CDR2 YYREEE (reference sequence). The CDR3 is 15 residues long. The CDR3 coding sequence is TGTGCCAGCAGCTTGGATTTTGAGGGTTATTCACCCCTCCACTTT. As protein: CASSLDFEGYSPLHF.

This clone occurred once. The rearrangement links TRBV7-6 to TRBJ2-3; maybe TRBD2 (6 bases). The V end lost 2 bases, the J end lost 0 bases, and 12 bases lay between the germline ends. This CDR3 region has 16 residues. Germline V gene lookup returns CDR1 SGHVS and CDR2 FNYEAQ. The CDR3 loop is CASSLRSGYSTDTQYF. The CDR3 region has the DNA TGTGCCAGCAGCTTACGTAGCGGCTACAGCACAGATACGCAGTATTTT.

V and J are TRBV5-1 and TRBJ2-3; no firm D call. The V end was cut by 0 bases, the J end by 2 bases, with 7 bases between. The CDR3 extends over 14 amino acids. CDR1 is SGHRS, CDR2 YFSETQ, per germline. CDR3 nucleotides: TGCGCCAGCAGCTTGGTTGGAGTCACAGATACGCAGTATTTT. It yields the protein CASSLVGVTDTQYF. The full variable domain, in which reference TRBV5-1 and TRBJ2-3 provide the parts outside the CDR3, is KAGVTQTPRYLIKTRGQQVTLSCSPISGHRSVSWYQQTPGQGLQFLFEYFSETQRNKGNFPGRFSGRQFSNSRSEMNVSTLELGDSALYLCASSLVGVTDTQYFGPGTRLTVL.

The J gene is TRBJ2-1, the V gene TRBV7-9, with D perhaps given as TRBD1 or TRBD2 (5 bases each). Germline CDR1 is SEHNR and CDR2 is FQNEAQ (reference sequence). V was pared by 6 bases and J by 9 bases, with 12 bases between. The CDR3 length is 12 residues. The CDR3 DNA reads TGTGCCAGCAGACGGGACGTCGGTGAGCAGTTCTTC. Protein sequence: CASRRDVGEQFF.

Written as DNA, the CDR3 is TGTGCCAGTAGTATGGCATTAAACACTGAAGCTTTCTTT. This encodes CASSMALNTEAFF. The V call is TRBV19, the J call TRBJ1-1; no definite D call. V was pared by 3 bases and J by 2 bases, with 7 bases between. In germline, CDR1 is LNHDA, CDR2 SQIVND (reference sequence). The CDR3 is made up of 13 amino acids. Variable domain in full (rest from reference TRBV19 and TRBJ1-1): DGGITQSPKYLFRKEGQNVTLSCEQNLNHDAMYWYRQDPGQGLRLIYYSQIVNDFQKGDIAEGYSVSREKKESFPLTVTSAQKNPTAFYLCASSMALNTEAFFGQGTRLTVV.

This clone has just a few counts. The rearrangement joins TRBV6-5 to TRBJ1-2; unclear D gene. The length of the CDR3 is 14 residues. Germline V CDR1 and CDR2: MNHEY, SVGAGI. Trimming shortened V by 0 bases and J by 8 bases, and 13 bases separated the two germline ends. This chain's CDR3 is CASSYSFSRRGYTF. DNA of the CDR3: TGTGCCAGCAGTTACTCGTTCTCCCGGCGAGGCTACACCTTC.

The rearrangement links TRBV11-2 to TRBJ2-1; 10 bases align to TRBD1. The germline CDR1 and CDR2 sequences are SGHAT and FQNNGV. After removal of 6 bases from V and 7 bases from J, the junction contained 3 bases not matched to a gene. The CDR3 spans 13 residues. CDR3 nucleotide sequence: TGTGCCAGCAGTTCGGACAGGGGGAATGAGCAGTTCTTC. This codes for CASSSDRGNEQFF. The full variable domain, its missing parts supplied by reference TRBV11-2 and TRBJ2-1, is EAGVAQSPRYKIIEKRQSVAFWCNPISGHATLYWYQQILGQGPKLLIQFQNNGVVDDSQLPKDRFSAERLKGVDSTLKIQPAKLEDSAVYLCASSSDRGNEQFFGPGTRLTVL.

The chain links TRBV5-1 to TRBJ1-2, with D uncertain. This CDR3 has 16 amino acids. The germline V gene encodes CDR1 SGHRS and CDR2 YFSETQ. Trimming pared 0 bases from V and 0 bases from J, leaving 12 bases between. The CDR3 nucleotides read TGCGCCAGCAGCTTGGACTTCAGAACACCTAACTATGGCTACACCTTC. Translated: CASSLDFRTPNYGYTF. Drawing the rest from reference TRBV5-1 and TRBJ1-2, the complete variable domain is KAGVTQTPRYLIKTRGQQVTLSCSPISGHRSVSWYQQTPGQGLQFLFEYFSETQRNKGNFPGRFSGRQFSNSRSEMNVSTLELGDSALYLCASSLDFRTPNYGYTFGSGTRLTVV.

The rearrangement uses TRBV5-5 and TRBJ1-1; D gene unclear. CDR3 length: 15 amino acids. V lost 0 bases and J 0 bases, leaving 9 bases between the germline ends. Germline lookup yields CDR1 SGHKS and CDR2 YYEKEE (reference sequence). CDR3 DNA sequence: TGTGCCAGCAGCTTGGGGGCTACACTGAACACTGAAGCTTTCTTT. Translating gives CASSLGATLNTEAFF.